This record covers a single T cell receptor beta chain. This sample was included in a study of technical replicates of blood from a few donors. Trimming stripped 6 bases from V and 9 bases from J, with 9 bases between. Germline CDR1 is KGHSH and CDR2 is LQKENI. The CDR3 consists of 11 residues. Only in-frame clones appear in the TCRdb table, and some are missing; sequencing was by immunoSEQ multiplex PCR. The sample comprises approximately 76,000 clones, about 97% of which are singletons, and more than 0.15% rests with the top ten. The sequenced sample was T cells isolated from PBMCs. The sequence was obtained from a human donor in good health. This chain links TRBV18 with TRBJ2-1, with D perhaps TRBD1 (5 bases). The CDR3 DNA reads TGTGCCAGCTCTAAGGACACTGAGCAGTTCTTC. This encodes CASSKDTEQFF.